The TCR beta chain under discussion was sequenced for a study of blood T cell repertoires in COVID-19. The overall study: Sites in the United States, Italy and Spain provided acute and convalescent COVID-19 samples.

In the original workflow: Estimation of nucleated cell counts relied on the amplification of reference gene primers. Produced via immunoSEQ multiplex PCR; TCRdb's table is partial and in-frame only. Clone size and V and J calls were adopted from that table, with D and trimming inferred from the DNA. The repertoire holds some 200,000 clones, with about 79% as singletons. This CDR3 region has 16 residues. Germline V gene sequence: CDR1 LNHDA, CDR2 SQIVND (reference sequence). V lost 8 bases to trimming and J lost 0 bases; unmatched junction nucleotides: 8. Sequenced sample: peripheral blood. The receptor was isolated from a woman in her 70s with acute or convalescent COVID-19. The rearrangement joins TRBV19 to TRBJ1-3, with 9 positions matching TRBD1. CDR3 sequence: CASGGQGQTSGNTIYF. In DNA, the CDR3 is TGTGCCAGTGGCGGACAGGGGCAGACCTCTGGAAACACCATATATTTT.